This T cell receptor (beta chain) originates from a study of T cell repertoires in cytomegalovirus infection. This clonotype has a handful of counts. Antigen: not known. TCRdb re-called the reads through MiXCR, storing one row per CDR3 protein. The table has about 500,000 distinct CDR3 sequences, roughly 34% seen once. The CDR3 is 15 amino acids. Germline values: CDR1 LNHDA, CDR2 SQIVND (reference sequence). With V trimmed by 4 bases and J by 3 bases, 3 bases remained unmatched. Material: cultured PBMCs, obtained from culture after CMV antigen stimulation. This TCR came from a human donor in good health (CMV status not recorded). Some clones in this sample may be carry-over from other donors' samples. The V gene is TRBV19, the J gene TRBJ2-1; 10 bases fit TRBD2. The CDR3: CASSTRTSGYNEQFF. The CDR3 nucleotides read TGTGCCAGTAGTACAAGGACTAGCGGCTACAATGAGCAGTTCTTC.